A single sample is the source of the 31 T cell receptor beta chains below, sequenced in a study of blood T cells in healthy people across ages. It was with a sample-barcoded 5' primer and a J-beta primer mix that a second PCR of roughly 7 to 12 cycles was run. TCRdb ran MiXCR on the 5' RACE reads and lists one entry per CDR3 protein. Counted here are 780,000 or so distinct CDR3 sequences, approximately 53% occurring once; the ten biggest clones make up around 40%. The sequenced material came from blood. The receptors shown here come from a man older than 75 in good health.

The genes are TRBV3-1 and TRBJ2-3; D is uncertain. The length of the CDR3 is 12 residues. Germline V gene lookup returns CDR1 LGHDT and CDR2 YNNKEL (reference sequence). Deletions cut 3 bases from V and 14 bases from J, with 15 bases between. The CDR3 DNA reads as TGTGCCAGCAGCCACTCCCACAGATACGCGTATTTT. It yields the protein CASSHSHRYAYF.

CDR3 residues: CASSQGQGGVHNSPLHF. DNA for the CDR3: TGTGCCAGCAGTCAAGGACAGGGGGGCGTCCATAATTCACCCCTCCACTTT. The chain links TRBV6-1 to TRBJ1-6, with 10 bases lining up with TRBD1. Germline CDR1 reads MNHNS; CDR2 reads SASEGT. V was pared by 5 bases and J by 5 bases, with 9 bases of the junction left unmatched. The CDR3 runs to 17 residues.

V is TRBV18 and J is TRBJ1-1; TRBD1 aligns across 7 bases. The trim removed 1 base at V and 5 bases at J, leaving 4 bases unmatched. Germline V gene lookup returns CDR1 KGHSH and CDR2 LQKENI. CDR3 length: 14 residues. The CDR3 coding sequence is TGTGCCAGCTCACCACAGGGGGCGGGTACTGAAGCTTTCTTT. Residues: CASSPQGAGTEAFF.

The rearrangement links TRBV21-1 to TRBJ2-1; the listed D gene, TRBD1, was not tested against the DNA. TRBV21-1 has pseudogene status. The CDR3 spans 18 residues. This CDR3 is CASSKVEDRWGSTNEQFF. The CDR3, as DNA: TGTGCCAGCAGCAAAGTAGAGGACAGGTGGGGATCGACTAATGAGCAGTTCTTC.

The sample holds a few counts of this clonotype. The chain recombines TRBV25-1 with TRBJ2-1; unclear D gene. The V end lost 1 base, the J end lost 9 bases, and 4 bases lay between the germline ends. The CDR3 is 11 residues long. CDR1 is MGHDK and CDR2 is SYGVNS in the germline V gene. The CDR3 DNA reads as TGTGCCAGCAGTGAATGGACTGAGCAGTTCTTC. Its translation: CASSEWTEQFF.

This sequence joins TRBV5-1 and TRBJ1-2, with D possibly matching TRBD1 (6 bases). The germline CDR1 and CDR2 sequences are SGHRS and YFSETQ. V lost 0 bases and J lost 0, with 15 bases in between. The CDR3 has 17 amino acids. The CDR3, as DNA: TGCGCCAGCAGCTTGGGGGACATTTGGCTCACTAACTATGGCTACACCTTC. It codes for CASSLGDIWLTNYGYTF.

V usage is TRBV9 and J usage is TRBJ1-2; D unclear. The CDR3 is made up of 13 amino acids. V lost 0 bases and J 7 bases, leaving 10 bases between the germline ends. The germline V gene has CDR1 SGDLS and CDR2 YYNGEE. CDR3 DNA sequence: TGTGCCAGCAGCGTAGTTGACACGGCTGGCTACACCTTC. The encoded protein is CASSVVDTAGYTF.

This clonotype was recorded a few times. V gene TRBV25-1 combines with J gene TRBJ2-5; TRBD2 is a possible D gene (5 bases). V was cut by 2 bases and J by 9 bases, with 22 bases left in between. The CDR3 contains 16 residues. The germline V gene encodes CDR1 MGHDK and CDR2 SYGVNS. CDR3 sequence: CASSESGMGAGGSQYF. Written as DNA, the CDR3 is TGTGCCAGCAGTGAAAGCGGCATGGGAGCAGGCGGGTCCCAGTACTTC.

The V and J genes are TRBV2 and TRBJ2-1, with D hard to call. Trimming left V 3 bases short and J 8 bases short, with 5 bases between. The CDR3 spans 11 residues. The germline gives CDR1 SNHLY, CDR2 FYNNEI. The CDR3 nucleotides read TGTGCCAGCAGTGACTTCGATGAGCAGTTCTTC. As protein: CASSDFDEQFF.

V gene TRBV13 combines with J gene TRBJ2-1; TRBD2 matches 11 bases. From germline, CDR1 is PRHDT and CDR2 FYEKMQ (reference sequence). The CDR3 is 15 residues long. With 4 bases clipped from V and 9 bases from J, the junction kept 8 bases outside the gene matches. CDR3 region: CASSSGLAGWPEQFF. Written as DNA, the CDR3 is TGTGCCAGCAGCTCAGGACTAGCGGGTTGGCCTGAGCAGTTCTTC. Together with reference TRBV13 and TRBJ2-1, the CDR3 gives the full variable domain: AAGVIQSPRHLIKEKRETATLKCYPIPRHDTVYWYQQGPGQDPQFLISFYEKMQSDKGSIPDRFSAQQFSDYHSELNMSSLELGDSALYFCASSSGLAGWPEQFFGPGTRLTVL.

A single count supports this clonotype. The V call is TRBV3-1, the J call TRBJ2-3, with 9 bases matching TRBD2. J gave up 2 bases and V 3 bases, and 3 bases lay outside the gene matches. The CDR3 contains 15 residues. CDR1 LGHDT and CDR2 YNNKEL come from the germline V gene (reference sequence). The CDR3 bases are TGTGCCAGCAGCCAGAGCGGGAGGTACACAGATACGCAGTATTTT. As protein: CASSQSGRYTDTQYF.

The V call is TRBV5-8, the J call TRBJ2-1, with a tentative D call TRBD2 (6 bases). CDR1 SGHTS and CDR2 YDEGEE come from the germline V gene. V gave up 1 base and J gave up 3 bases, with 11 bases separating them. The CDR3 is made up of 15 amino acids. The CDR3 nucleotides read TGTGCCAGCAGCTTGCGCGGGGATTTCTACAATGAGCAGTTCTTC. Its protein is CASSLRGDFYNEQFF.

J is TRBJ2-5 and V is TRBV20-1; maybe TRBD2 (6 bases). The J call could be wrong; TRBJ2-7 is a better fit for the DNA end. This CDR3 region has 12 residues. CDR1 and CDR2 from the germline V gene are DFQATT and SNEGSKA (reference sequence). The CDR3 DNA sequence: TGCAGTGCTCCGGGAGCCTTAGGCGAGCAGTACTTC. This sequence encodes CSAPGALGEQYF.

The J gene is TRBJ2-7, the V gene TRBV20-1; D gene uncertain. The CDR3 is 12 amino acids. The germline gives CDR1 DFQATT, CDR2 SNEGSKA (reference sequence). Trimming left V 3 bases short and J 2 bases short, with 8 bases between. CDR3 protein: CSARKGTYEQYF. The DNA of the CDR3 is TGCAGTGCTAGGAAGGGCACCTACGAGCAGTACTTC.

There are a few counts of this clonotype. The chain carries TRBV7-3 and TRBJ1-6, with TRBD1 identical over 9 bases. The V gene end was trimmed by 4 bases and the J gene end by 9 bases; junction bases not matched to a gene: 4. Germline V gene data show CDR1 as SGHTA and CDR2 as FQGTGA. There are 14 residues in the CDR3. CDR3 bases: TGTGCCAGCAGCTACAGGGGGCGGGGTTCACCCCTCCACTTT. This encodes CASSYRGRGSPLHF.

J is TRBJ2-1 and V is TRBV5-1, with 10 positions matching TRBD2. This CDR3 is 16 amino acids long. V trimming: 1 base; J trimming: 7 bases; junction bases outside the gene matches: 8. Germline assignment: CDR1 SGHRS and CDR2 YFSETQ. The CDR3 sequence is CASSLRPSGSGNEQFF. Written as DNA, the CDR3 is TGCGCCAGCAGCTTGCGGCCTAGCGGGAGTGGTAATGAGCAGTTCTTC.

The J gene is TRBJ2-5, the V gene TRBV12-3 or TRBV12-4; 13 nucleotides align to TRBD2. The CDR3 runs to 20 residues. V dropped 7 bases and J dropped 1; count of bases not matched to a gene: 18. CDR3 bases: TGTGCCAGCACCCGGCAACTAGCGGGAGGGCCATGGCGGGTCCAAGAGACCCAGTACTTC. It translates to CASTRQLAGGPWRVQETQYF.

The chain combines TRBV11-2 with TRBJ2-7; D unclear. In germline, CDR1 is SGHAT, CDR2 FQNNGV. CDR3 length equals 11 residues. The V end was cut by 5 bases, the J end by 3 bases, with 5 bases between. The CDR3 region is CASSKNYEQYF. The CDR3 region has the DNA TGTGCCAGCAGCAAGAACTACGAGCAGTACTTC.

This clonotype showed up just once. The chain employs TRBV29-1 and TRBJ2-1; 7 bases align to TRBD2. Germline CDR1 and CDR2: SQVTM and ANQGSEA. There are 12 residues in the CDR3. The J segment lost 7 bases and the V segment lost 8 bases, leaving 8 bases of the junction unmatched. The CDR3 DNA reads TGCAGCCTACGGAGCGGGGTAAATGAGCAGTTCTTC. It is translated as CSLRSGVNEQFF.

This chain connects TRBV10-3 to TRBJ2-1; perhaps TRBD2 as D (5 bases). CDR1 ENHRY and CDR2 SYGVKD come from the germline V gene. V lost 3 bases and J 15 bases, leaving 18 bases between the germline ends. CDR3 length: 13 amino acids. The CDR3, as DNA: TGTGCCATCAGTGACCTTGACGGAGGTAGGGTGTTCTTC. Translating gives CAISDLDGGRVFF.

The chain carries TRBV20-1 and TRBJ2-1; no clear D gene. The germline V gene encodes CDR1 DFQATT and CDR2 SNEGSKA (reference sequence). V lost 4 bases to trimming and J lost 1 base, with 8 bases between them. The CDR3 loop spans 13 amino acids. The CDR3 bases are TGCAGTGCTATCCACACATCCTACAATGAGCAGTTCTTC. Amino acids: CSAIHTSYNEQFF.

V and J are TRBV5-5 and TRBJ2-5; 10 bases match TRBD2. The CDR3 is made up of 15 amino acids. Losses at the gene ends were 5 bases for V and 4 bases for J; bases not matched to a gene: 8. Germline CDR1 reads SGHKS; CDR2 reads YYEKEE (reference sequence). This CDR3 is CASRRLAGPSETQYF. The CDR3 bases are TGTGCCAGCAGGAGACTAGCGGGCCCCTCAGAGACCCAGTACTTC.

The CDR3 DNA reads as TGTGCCAGCAGTTTAGTGGGAATGAACACTGAAGCTTTCTTT. Residues: CASSLVGMNTEAFF. The chain has TRBV28 and TRBJ1-1; D unresolved. Germline V lookup: CDR1 MDHEN, CDR2 SYDVKM. Deletions cut 2 bases from V and 0 bases from J, with 7 bases between. The CDR3 spans 14 residues.

This clonotype has more than one count but fewer than ten. Given a much more abundant clone one base away, this may be a read error. This chain joins TRBV20-1 and TRBJ2-1, with TRBD2 matching 10 bases. Matching the DNA end better, TRBJ2-7 makes the J call doubtful. This CDR3 contains 15 residues. Germline lookup yields CDR1 DFQATT and CDR2 SNEGSKA (reference sequence). CDR3: CSAPIAGGHYNEQYF. In nucleotides, the CDR3 is TGCAGTGCCCCCATAGCGGGAGGACACTACAATGAGCAGTACTTC.

The chain joins TRBV6-5 to TRBJ1-2; 7 bases line up with TRBD1. Trimming at V came to 5 bases and at J to 6 bases, leaving 9 bases not matched to a gene. Looked up from germline, CDR1 is MNHEY and CDR2 is SVGAGI. This CDR3 contains 14 residues. The CDR3 DNA is TGTGCCAGCAGTCCCGGACAGGAGGGGAATGGCTACACCTTC. Residues: CASSPGQEGNGYTF.

This clonotype was found a few times. V usage is TRBV10-3 and J usage is TRBJ2-7; TRBD1 aligns across 9 bases. From germline, CDR1 is ENHRY and CDR2 SYGVKD. V shed 0 bases, J shed 7 bases, and the junction held 1 base outside the gene matches. This CDR3 comprises 13 residues. The CDR3 here is CAISESGQGEQYF. CDR3 coding DNA: TGTGCCATCAGTGAGTCCGGACAGGGGGAGCAGTACTTC.

This clonotype was seen more than once but under ten times. The chain uses TRBV9 and TRBJ2-1; a possible D gene is TRBD2 (5 bases). The CDR3 has 15 residues. The V gene lost 0 bases and the J gene lost 5 bases, with 12 bases spanning the gap. Germline-derived CDR1 and CDR2 are SGDLS and YYNGEE. The CDR3 sequence: CASSVVTRGHNEQFF. CDR3 in DNA: TGTGCCAGCAGCGTAGTAACTAGAGGCCACAATGAGCAGTTCTTC.

The CDR3 DNA sequence: TGCAGTGCCGGGGGGTTTGTGAGCGGCTACACCTTC. Amino acids: CSAGGFVSGYTF. This chain connects TRBV20-1 to TRBJ1-2; TRBD1 is a possible D gene (5 bases). This CDR3 is built from 12 residues. Between the trimmed V and J ends, which lost 6 bases and 8 bases, there was a span of 16 bases. CDR1 and CDR2 from the germline V gene are DFQATT and SNEGSKA (reference sequence).

The rearrangement joins TRBV5-1 to TRBJ2-1, with 9 bases matching TRBD2. The CDR3 extends over 15 amino acids. V lost 0 bases, J lost 9 bases, and 7 bases stayed unmatched. The germline gives CDR1 SGHRS, CDR2 YFSETQ. In DNA, the CDR3 is TGCGCCAGCAGCTTGGTGGTAGCGGGAGATGCTGAGCAGTTCTTC. Translating it yields CASSLVVAGDAEQFF.

The chain couples TRBV20-1 to TRBJ1-1, with a weak D call TRBD1 (5 bases). CDR1 is DFQATT and CDR2 is SNEGSKA in the germline V gene (reference sequence). This CDR3 is 13 amino acids long. Trimming cost V 5 bases and J 2 bases, with 12 bases left between them. CDR3 nucleotides: TGCAGTGCTGGGGCCAGCCTTAACACTGAAGCTTTCTTT. This codes for CSAGASLNTEAFF.

The CDR3: CSARGLGRNDYEQYF. In DNA, the CDR3 is TGCAGTGCTAGAGGTCTGGGACGGAATGACTACGAGCAGTACTTC. This chain uses TRBV20-1 with TRBJ2-7; D may correspond to TRBD1 or TRBD2 (5 bases each). CDR1 is DFQATT and CDR2 is SNEGSKA in the germline V gene (reference sequence). With 1 base removed from V and 3 bases from J, the gap between germline ends came to 16 bases. This CDR3 is 15 amino acids long.